Listed here are 9 T cell receptor beta chains from one sample, sequenced in a study of T-cell memory formation after mild COVID-19. One entry per CDR3 protein, called by TCRdb with MiXCR from the 5' RACE reads. The table shows around 160,000 distinct CDR3 sequences, with around 10% occurring only once. Input material: PBMCs or a T cell subset sorted from them (not recorded which). The origin of the receptors is a man aged 18 to 30 who had mild COVID-19 (a few samples of this study predate the infection). Cell type and time point are not known.

This clonotype turned up a few times. The rearrangement uses TRBV29-1 and TRBJ2-3; 10 nucleotides match TRBD1. CDR1 and CDR2 from the germline V gene are SQVTM and ANQGSEA. The CDR3 length is 14 residues. V dropped 4 bases and J dropped 3; count of bases not matched to a gene: 4. The CDR3 bases are TGCAGCGTTGGACAGGGGGCGCAGACAGATACGCAGTATTTT. Protein sequence: CSVGQGAQTDTQYF.

This clonotype was seen a few times. This chain uses TRBV20-1 with TRBJ2-2, with 7 bases identical to TRBD2. After removal of 0 bases from V and 0 bases from J, the junction contained 4 bases not matched to a gene. CDR3 length: 16 amino acids. Germline lookup yields CDR1 DFQATT and CDR2 SNEGSKA (reference sequence). The CDR3 spells CSARDPRGTNTGELFF. CDR3 DNA sequence: TGCAGTGCTAGAGATCCGCGGGGGACGAACACCGGGGAGCTGTTTTTT.

The V and J genes are TRBV7-2 and TRBJ2-5, with no clear D. This CDR3 contains 14 residues. V lost 0 bases to trimming and J lost 5 bases, with 10 bases between them. Germline-derived CDR1 and CDR2 are SGHTA and FQGNSA. CDR3 sequence: CASSLAGSSETQYF. The CDR3 DNA reads as TGTGCCAGCAGCTTAGCGGGTAGCTCGGAGACCCAGTACTTC.

In regard to this clonotype: One base away lies a much larger clone, so this may be a sequencing read error. The chain couples TRBV7-9 to TRBJ1-1; TRBD1 might be the D (5 bases). Germline V gene sequence: CDR1 SEHNR, CDR2 FQNEAQ (reference sequence). The CDR3 has 14 residues. Deletions cut 5 bases from V and 0 bases from J, with 10 bases between. CDR3 residues: CASSVTGVNTEAFF. CDR3 nucleotide sequence: TGTGCCAGCAGCGTCACAGGAGTGAACACTGAAGCTTTCTTT.

This clonotype has just one count. The V and J genes are TRBV3-1 and TRBJ2-7, with D uncertain. The CDR3 runs to 12 residues. The germline V gene has CDR1 LGHDT and CDR2 YNNKEL (reference sequence). Trimming stripped 1 base from V and 2 bases from J, with 3 bases between. For the CDR3, the DNA is TGTGCCAGCAGCCAAGGAACCTACGAGCAGTACGTC. This translates into CASSQGTYEQYV.

The sample holds many counts of this clonotype. The chain couples TRBV12-3 or TRBV12-4 to TRBJ2-3, with 9 bases lining up with TRBD2. The CDR3 runs 16 residues. V shed 8 bases and J 0 bases; nucleotides not matched to a gene: 9. Here the CDR3 DNA reads TGTGCCAGCTGCCCTAGGGCGGGGGGGAGCACAGATACGCAGTATTTT. Amino acids: CASCPRAGGSTDTQYF.

This clonotype was found a few times. V is TRBV7-2 and J is TRBJ2-7, with TRBD1 as a possible D gene (6 bases). V gave up 4 bases and J gave up 4 bases, with 11 bases separating them. Germline CDR1 reads SGHTA; CDR2 reads FQGNSA. This CDR3 comprises 13 residues. The CDR3 loop reads CASSSDRLYEQYV. CDR3 sequence (DNA): TGTGCCAGCAGCTCCGACAGGCTTTACGAGCAGTACGTC.

This clonotype has ten or more counts. The chain couples TRBV20-1 to TRBJ1-1; D gene uncertain. In germline, CDR1 is DFQATT, CDR2 SNEGSKA (reference sequence). The V gene lost 1 base and the J gene lost 0 bases, with 6 bases spanning the gap. CDR3 size: 13 residues. CDR3: CSARGGLNTEAFF. The CDR3 nucleotides are TGCAGTGCTAGAGGGGGATTGAACACTGAAGCTTTCTTT.

This clonotype was seen more than once but under ten times. This CDR3 reads CASSRQAGSNSGNTIYF. CDR3 coding DNA: TGTGCCAGCTCAAGACAGGCGGGATCCAACTCTGGAAACACCATATATTTT. The V gene is TRBV18, the J gene TRBJ1-3; possibly TRBD1 for D (6 bases). Germline V CDR1 and CDR2: KGHSH, LQKENI. Trimming removed 5 bases at V and 0 bases at J, with 17 bases between. This CDR3 region has 17 residues.